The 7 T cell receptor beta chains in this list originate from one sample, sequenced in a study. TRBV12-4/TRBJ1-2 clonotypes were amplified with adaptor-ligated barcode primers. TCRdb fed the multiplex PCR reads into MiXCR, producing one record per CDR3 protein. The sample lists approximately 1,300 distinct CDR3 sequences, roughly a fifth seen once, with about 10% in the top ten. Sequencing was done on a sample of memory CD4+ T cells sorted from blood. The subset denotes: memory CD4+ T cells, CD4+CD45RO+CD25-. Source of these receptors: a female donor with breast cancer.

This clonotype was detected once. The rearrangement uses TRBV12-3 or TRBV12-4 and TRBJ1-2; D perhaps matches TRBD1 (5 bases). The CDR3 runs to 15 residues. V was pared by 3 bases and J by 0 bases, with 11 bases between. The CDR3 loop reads CASSFLDTTNYGYTF. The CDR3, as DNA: TGTGCCAGCAGTTTCCTGGACACAACTAACTATGGCTACACCTTC.

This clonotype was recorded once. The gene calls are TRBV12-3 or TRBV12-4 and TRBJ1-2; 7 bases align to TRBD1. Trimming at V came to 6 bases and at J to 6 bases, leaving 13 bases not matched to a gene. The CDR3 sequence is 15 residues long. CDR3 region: CASSARQGVSDGYTF. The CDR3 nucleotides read TGTGCCAGCAGCGCTAGACAGGGAGTGAGCGATGGCTACACCTTC.

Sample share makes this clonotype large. The CDR3 is CASSTRAHGYTF. The CDR3 DNA reads as TGTGCCAGCAGTACACGAGCGCATGGCTACACCTTC. J is TRBJ1-2 and V is TRBV12-3 or TRBV12-4; the D is unclear. The CDR3 is made up of 12 amino acids. Trimming stripped 5 bases from V and 6 bases from J, with 10 bases between.

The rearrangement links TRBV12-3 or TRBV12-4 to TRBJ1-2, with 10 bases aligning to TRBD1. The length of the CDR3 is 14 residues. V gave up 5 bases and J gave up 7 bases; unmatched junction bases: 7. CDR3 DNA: TGTGCCAGCAGTCTGACCGGGACAGGGGTTGGCTACACCTTC. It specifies CASSLTGTGVGYTF.

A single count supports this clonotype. The CDR3 protein is CASSFRAGGGYGYTF. CDR3 in DNA: TGTGCCAGCAGTTTTCGGGCAGGCGGTGGCTATGGCTACACCTTC. The rearrangement uses TRBV12-3 or TRBV12-4 and TRBJ1-2; no firm D call. The V gene lost 3 bases and the J gene lost 4 bases, with 15 bases spanning the gap. There are 15 residues in the CDR3.

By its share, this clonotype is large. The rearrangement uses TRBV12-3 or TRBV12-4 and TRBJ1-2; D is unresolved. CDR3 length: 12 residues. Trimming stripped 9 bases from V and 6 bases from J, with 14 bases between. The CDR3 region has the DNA TGTGCCAGTAGAGTAGGGATTAATGGCTACACCTTC. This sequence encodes CASRVGINGYTF.

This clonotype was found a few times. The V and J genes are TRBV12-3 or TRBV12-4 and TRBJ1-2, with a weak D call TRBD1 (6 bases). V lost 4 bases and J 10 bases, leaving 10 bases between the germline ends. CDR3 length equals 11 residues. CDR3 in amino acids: CASSSTGAYTF. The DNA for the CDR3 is TGTGCCAGCAGTTCGACAGGAGCCTACACCTTC.